Here is one T cell receptor beta chain with its context. Its antigen is currently not known. Base quality data are lacking; no much larger clone is found one base away. Flow cytometry had shown CD8+CD57+ cell expansion in the patients selected for sequencing. All patients had severe acquired aplastic anemia diagnosed by International Study of Aplastic Anemia and Agranulocytosis and Camitta criteria. No therapy had been received by the patients at the time of blood sampling. TCR repertoires of sorted CD4+ and CD8+ blood T cells from severe aplastic anemia patients and healthy subjects were deep-sequenced in the study. In the USA, patient enrollment took place under clinicaltrials.gov protocols 00001620, 01623167, 00001397, 00071045, 00081523 and 00961064. Ficoll-Paque density gradient centrifugation was used to isolate peripheral blood mononuclear cells. CD4+ and CD8+ T cells were sorted by FACS or magnetic beads before DNA extraction.

The entry originates in a study of CD8+CD57+ T cells in acquired aplastic anemia listed by TCRdb under 2018. Regarding the research as a whole: A mean of approximately 3 ug of DNA, ranging from roughly 0.19 to 27.4 ug, was extracted from sorted CD4+ and CD8+ cells. CD8+CD57+ expansion was defined as frequency above the mean frequency observed in healthy subjects.

The CDR3 sequence holds 13 residues, the cysteine and phenylalanine included. The sequence is cut down to CDR3 DNA, 39 bases in frame from base 1. Per the germline V gene (reference sequence), LNHNV is the CDR1 and YYDKDF is the CDR2. From V the trimming removes 1 base and from J it removes 7 bases, while the gene matches leave 1 base of the junction unaccounted for. Genomic DNA served as template for TCR beta VDJ combination and CDR3 sequence profiling. An Illumina HiSeq 2000 was used for TCR repertoire sequencing. Per the authors' processing: Repertoire assessment relied on Simpson's diversity index, CDR3 size and DJ length profiles, and TRBV/TRBJ rearrangement plots. The most abundant DNA sequence in the deep sequencing data was taken as the immunodominant clone. CDR3 amino acid sequences were screened for sharing across subjects and were compared with published repertoires and the VDJdb database. The public reads were reprocessed in TCRdb via fastp at Q25 and MiXCR, keeping in-frame beta chains. Rows matching on CDR3 protein sequence are summarized as one entry with the most common DNA and genes. These V and J calls originate from TCRdb's pipeline instead of the authors' own analysis. This sample comprises around 180,000 distinct CDR3 sequences, approximately 48% of them detected only once. Clones ranked in the top ten supply 13% of the sample.

Broad study findings and their caveats: Around 30 CD8+ CDR3 sequences were shared between patients and controls but appeared highly expressed in patients and within their immunodominant clones. Patients and healthy controls showed no significant difference in CD8+ Simpson's diversity (P=0.060).

Recombination joined TRBV15 with TRBJ2-1, and 7 bases in between align with TRBD1. This sequence was found in a human donor with aplastic anemia. Sequencing was carried out using sorted CD4+, CD8+, or CD8+CD57+ T cells (not recorded which) from PBMCs. The DNA sequence is TGTGCCACCAGCAGAGCGACAGGGAATGAGCAGTTCTTC. It encodes CATSRATGNEQFF.